The 12 T cell receptor beta chains listed next were all sequenced from one sample in a study of blood T cell repertoires in COVID-19. Generated by immunoSEQ multiplex PCR, the TCRdb table keeps only in-frame clones and is missing some. The table has over 120,000 clones, over 65% seen once. Sequenced sample: peripheral blood. The receptors derive from a woman over 75 with active or convalescent COVID-19.

The rearrangement joins TRBV18 to TRBJ1-4; perhaps TRBD1 as D (6 bases). The CDR3 is 15 amino acids. Trimming shortened V by 4 bases and J by 2 bases, and 11 bases separated the two germline ends. Germline CDR1 is KGHSH and CDR2 is LQKENI. CDR3: CASSQSQGTNEKLFF. The CDR3 DNA is TGTGCCAGCTCACAATCGCAGGGGACTAATGAAAAACTGTTTTTT.

The table lists this clone with a count of one. This chain links TRBV19 with TRBJ2-1, with a weak D call TRBD1 (5 bases). This CDR3 is 17 amino acids long. Germline V gene lookup returns CDR1 LNHDA and CDR2 SQIVND (reference sequence). Trimming stripped 2 bases from V and 0 bases from J, with 14 bases between. CDR3 region: CASSILFTGSSYNEQFF. CDR3 coding DNA: TGTGCCAGTAGTATACTTTTTACAGGCAGCTCCTACAATGAGCAGTTCTTC. Based on the CDR3 plus reference TRBV19 and TRBJ2-1, the full variable domain is DGGITQSPKYLFRKEGQNVTLSCEQNLNHDAMYWYRQDPGQGLRLIYYSQIVNDFQKGDIAEGYSVSREKKESFPLTVTSAQKNPTAFYLCASSILFTGSSYNEQFFGPGTRLTVL.

This clone appeared once. The chain joins TRBV5-6 to TRBJ2-2; 8 nucleotides agree with TRBD1. From germline, CDR1 is SGHDT and CDR2 YYEEEE. With 3 bases clipped from V and 1 base from J, the junction kept 5 bases outside the gene matches. This CDR3 has 16 amino acids. CDR3 bases: TGTGCCAGCAGCTGGACAGGGAATTGGAACACCGGGGAGCTGTTTTTT. Translated: CASSWTGNWNTGELFF.

The chain recombines TRBV19 with TRBJ1-5; TRBD1 matches at 7 bases. There are 15 residues in the CDR3. The V gene's germline CDR1 is LNHDA and CDR2 SQIVND (reference sequence). Trimming removed 2 bases from V and 6 bases from J; junction bases left unmatched: 7. The CDR3 DNA is TGTGCCAGTAGTATAATAGACAGGGCTAGTCAGCCCCAGCATTTT. Its protein product is CASSIIDRASQPQHF.

The rearrangement joins TRBV11-3 to TRBJ2-4; TRBD2 aligns across 8 bases. Germline V gives CDR1 SGHNT, CDR2 YENEEA. J was trimmed by 9 bases and V by 2 bases; bases with no gene match: 3. The CDR3 has 13 amino acids. The CDR3 is CASSLYSGGIQYF. CDR3 DNA sequence: TGTGCCAGCAGCTTATACAGCGGGGGCATTCAGTACTTC.

This sequence joins TRBV9 and TRBJ2-1; 11 bases agree with TRBD2. Germline V gene sequence: CDR1 SGDLS, CDR2 YYNGEE. V shed 3 bases and J 4 bases; nucleotides not matched to a gene: 9. The CDR3 totals 17 residues. CDR3 coding DNA: TGTGCCAGCAGCGATTACTTAGCGGGGGGGCCGTACAATGAGCAGTTCTTC. Translated: CASSDYLAGGPYNEQFF. Based on the CDR3 plus reference TRBV9 and TRBJ2-1, the full variable domain is DSGVTQTPKHLITATGQRVTLRCSPRSGDLSVYWYQQSLDQGLQFLIQYYNGEERAKGNILERFSAQQFPDLHSELNLSSLELGDSALYFCASSDYLAGGPYNEQFFGPGTRLTVL.

This clone was detected once. This sequence joins TRBV19 and TRBJ2-3; unclear D gene. Trimming took 7 bases from V and 0 from J, leaving 8 bases between them. CDR3 length: 13 residues. The germline CDR1 and CDR2 sequences are LNHDA and SQIVND (reference sequence). The DNA for the CDR3 is TGTGCCAGTAACAGCTATAGCACAGATACGCAGTATTTT. Its protein product is CASNSYSTDTQYF.

The rearrangement uses TRBV7-2 and TRBJ1-2; D is unresolved. Deletions cut 1 base from V and 1 base from J, with 10 bases between. Germline assignment: CDR1 SGHTA and CDR2 FQGNSA. The CDR3 extends over 15 amino acids. CDR3 DNA: TGTGCCAGCAGCTTAGGGAGATCCCATAACTATGGCTACACCTTC. Translating gives CASSLGRSHNYGYTF.

The chain links TRBV18 to TRBJ1-1; TRBD1 matches at 10 bases. The germline V gene encodes CDR1 KGHSH and CDR2 LQKENI. V dropped 6 bases and J dropped 2; count of bases not matched to a gene: 9. This CDR3 has 16 residues. The CDR3 sequence: CASSTSGTGVNTEAFF. The CDR3 coding sequence is TGTGCCAGCTCCACATCCGGGACAGGGGTCAACACTGAAGCTTTCTTT.

The chain combines TRBV6-6 with TRBJ2-7, with TRBD2 as a possible D gene (6 bases). The CDR3 runs 18 residues. CDR1 and CDR2 (germline): MNHNY, SVGAGI (reference sequence). With 5 bases removed from V and 6 bases from J, the gap between germline ends came to 29 bases. CDR3: CASSPRAGGGPLQGEQYF. The CDR3 coding sequence is TGTGCCAGCAGTCCTAGGGCAGGAGGAGGGCCACTTCAAGGCGAGCAGTACTTC.

This clone was seen just once. This rearrangement joins TRBV11-1 to TRBJ1-1; TRBD1 is a possible D gene (5 bases). There are 16 residues in the CDR3. V was cut by 7 bases and J by 2 bases, with 20 bases left in between. Germline V gene data show CDR1 as SGHAT and CDR2 as FQDESV (reference sequence). The DNA for the CDR3 is TGTGCCAGCACCCCCACGGGGGGAGCGAGAAACACTGAAGCTTTCTTT. As protein: CASTPTGGARNTEAFF.

The chain has TRBV29-1 and TRBJ1-2; D is possibly TRBD1 (6 bases). V was pared by 7 bases and J by 5 bases, with 11 bases between. This CDR3 comprises 11 residues. Per the germline V gene, CDR1 is SQVTM and CDR2 is ANQGSEA. The DNA for the CDR3 is TGCAGCGCTCTAGGACAGTATGGCTACACCTTC. This sequence encodes CSALGQYGYTF.